In its sample, the clone carrying this TCR beta chain was seen once. The data stem from a study of technical replicates of blood from a few donors. The CDR3 totals 15 residues. The V gene lost 4 bases and the J gene lost 0 bases, with 11 bases spanning the gap. Per the germline V gene, CDR1 is SEHNR and CDR2 is FQNEAQ (reference sequence). Sequenced by immunoSEQ multiplex PCR; TCRdb stores in-frame clones only, minus some. This sample has tens of thousands of clones, with roughly 91% found just once. Sequenced material: T cells isolated from PBMCs. The chain recombines TRBV7-9 with TRBJ2-3; no clear D. The TCR originated in a human donor in good health. Some clones in this sample may be carry-over from other donors' samples. The CDR3 bases are TGTGCCAGCAGCTCGGTCTCCTATAGCACAGATACGCAGTATTTT. Its protein product is CASSSVSYSTDTQYF.